Detailed here is one T cell receptor (beta chain). The antigen is undetermined. The sample is drawn from a study of neurological immune-mediated disorders. Study-wide findings and caveats: The level of TCR clonal expansion was highest in patients with HTLV-1-associated myelopathy and lowest in multiple sclerosis, where it fell below the level seen in healthy controls.

The CDR3 covers 15 residues. Germline lookup yields CDR1 SGHRS and CDR2 YFSETQ. V lost 0 bases and J lost 4, with 13 bases in between. Each CDR3 protein gets one entry after TCRdb re-called the 5' RACE reads with MiXCR. The sample comprises some 48,000 distinct CDR3 sequences, about a tenth of which are singletons, and 21% rests with the top ten. The source material was PBMCs. The chain recombines TRBV5-1 with TRBJ1-1; tentatively, D is TRBD1 (6 bases). This clonotype was obtained from a woman between 40 and 50 years old with HTLV-1-associated myelopathy (HAM/TSP). The CDR3 loop is CASSLDPGASTEAFF. The CDR3 DNA follows: TGCGCCAGCAGCTTGGATCCGGGGGCGTCCACTGAAGCTTTCTTT.